The clone carrying this TCR beta chain was recorded at least ten times. These data originate in a study of identical twins. Germline V gene sequence: CDR1 MNHNS, CDR2 SASEGT. V shed 5 bases, J shed 1 base, and the junction held 8 bases outside the gene matches. The CDR3 sequence is 15 residues long. Donors were all healthy Caucasians. Unique molecular identifiers were present on cDNA, and template switching added a universal primer site. TCRdb re-analysed the 5' RACE reads in MiXCR, keeping a single row per CDR3 protein. The profile covers 650,000 to 800,000 distinct CDR3 sequences, with 8.6% appearing a single time and around 0.98% taken by the ten largest. These data were also reused for a study on yellow fever vaccine responses in identical twins.

Sequenced: PBMCs. The chain recombines TRBV6-1 with TRBJ2-7, with 7 bases aligning to TRBD2. The sequence derives from a woman between 18 and 30 years old in good health. The CDR3 DNA follows: TGTGCCAGCAGTAGGGAGGGGAGGATATCCTACGAGCAGTACTTC. It is translated as CASSREGRISYEQYF.